This T cell receptor beta chain came from a study of CD4 T cells in relation to SARS-CoV-2 and coronaviruses. Study context: PBMCs were cultured with antigen for around nine days before TCR beta sequencing. No peptide or an HIV-1 Nef peptide pool served as negative control. Findings and limits, study-wide: No crossreactivity against non-spike viral proteins was tested here.

The CDR3 sequence is 15 residues long. Germline assignment: CDR1 SGHNT and CDR2 YYREEE (reference sequence). The junction had 11 bases not matched to a gene; V was cut back by 4 bases and J by 5 bases. Unexposed donor CD4+ T cells date from about 2011-2018, before the COVID-19 pandemic. The cells were cultured for about 10 days before CD4+ T cells were isolated. Fresh IL-2 medium replaced half the medium on days 3 and 7. On this clone: Its antigen remains unknown.

Data came from immunoSEQ multiplex PCR; TCRdb stores just in-frame clones and leaves some out. Here the sample spans tens of thousands of clones, roughly 70% being singletons. Sequencing was carried out using CD4+ T cells from PBMCs, cultured in vitro. This TCR came from a human donor in good health. The chain carries TRBV5-4 and TRBJ2-7; 8 bases are a match to TRBD1. The CDR3 loop reads CASSKDREFSDEQYF. The CDR3 DNA reads as TGTGCCAGCAGCAAGGACAGGGAATTTTCAGACGAGCAGTACTTC.